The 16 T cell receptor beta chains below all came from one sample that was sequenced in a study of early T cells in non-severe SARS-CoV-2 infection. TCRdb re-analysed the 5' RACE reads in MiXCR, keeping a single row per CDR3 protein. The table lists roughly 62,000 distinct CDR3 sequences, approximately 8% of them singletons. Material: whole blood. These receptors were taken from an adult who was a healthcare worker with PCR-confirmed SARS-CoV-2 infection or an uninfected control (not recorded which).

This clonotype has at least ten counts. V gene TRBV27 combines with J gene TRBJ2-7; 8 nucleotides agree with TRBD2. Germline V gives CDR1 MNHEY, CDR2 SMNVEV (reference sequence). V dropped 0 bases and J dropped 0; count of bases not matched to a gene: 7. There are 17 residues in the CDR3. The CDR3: CASSLSIAGKLSYEQYF. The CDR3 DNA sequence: TGTGCCAGCAGTTTATCGATAGCGGGGAAACTCTCCTACGAGCAGTACTTC.

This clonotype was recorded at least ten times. CDR3 in DNA: TGTGCCAGCAGCCCTCAGTGGGCTTACAATGAGCAGTTCTTC. Protein sequence: CASSPQWAYNEQFF. The chain has TRBV5-6 and TRBJ2-1; D call uncertain. From germline, CDR1 is SGHDT and CDR2 YYEEEE. This CDR3 comprises 14 residues. V lost 4 bases to trimming and J lost 4 bases, with 12 bases between them.

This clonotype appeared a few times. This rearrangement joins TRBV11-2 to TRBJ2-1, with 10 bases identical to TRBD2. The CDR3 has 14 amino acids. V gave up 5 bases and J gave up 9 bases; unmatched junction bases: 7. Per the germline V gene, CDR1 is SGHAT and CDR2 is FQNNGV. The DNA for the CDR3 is TGTGCCAGCAGCCAAACCAGCGGGAGGGCTGAGCAGTTCTTC. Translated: CASSQTSGRAEQFF.

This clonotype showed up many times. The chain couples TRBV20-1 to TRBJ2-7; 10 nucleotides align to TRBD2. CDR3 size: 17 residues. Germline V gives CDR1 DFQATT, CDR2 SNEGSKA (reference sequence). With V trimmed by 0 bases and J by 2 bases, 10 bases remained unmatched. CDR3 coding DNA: TGCAGTGCTAGAGAGAGGCTAGCGGGAGTCAGGGCCTACGAGCAGTACTTC. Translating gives CSARERLAGVRAYEQYF.

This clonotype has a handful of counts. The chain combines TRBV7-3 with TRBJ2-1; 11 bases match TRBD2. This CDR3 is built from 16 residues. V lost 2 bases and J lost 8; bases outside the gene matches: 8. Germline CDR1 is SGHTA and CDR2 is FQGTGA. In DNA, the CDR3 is TGTGCCAGCAGCTTAGGGCGACTAGCGGGAAGGCATGAGCAGTTCTTC. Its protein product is CASSLGRLAGRHEQFF.

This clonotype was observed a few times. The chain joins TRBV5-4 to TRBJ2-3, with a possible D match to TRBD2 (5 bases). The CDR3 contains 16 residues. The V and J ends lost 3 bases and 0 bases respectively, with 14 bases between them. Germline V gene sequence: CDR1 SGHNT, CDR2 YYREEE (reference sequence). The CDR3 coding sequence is TGTGCCAGCAGCTCCGGTAGCGACCGTAGCACAGATACGCAGTATTTT. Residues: CASSSGSDRSTDTQYF.

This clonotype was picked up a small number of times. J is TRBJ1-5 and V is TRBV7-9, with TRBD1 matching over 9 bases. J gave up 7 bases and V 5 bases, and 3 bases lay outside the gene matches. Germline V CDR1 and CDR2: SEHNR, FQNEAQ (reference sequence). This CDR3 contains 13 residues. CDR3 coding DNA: TGTGCCAGCAGCGAACAGGGGGCCCAGCCCCAGCATTTT. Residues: CASSEQGAQPQHF. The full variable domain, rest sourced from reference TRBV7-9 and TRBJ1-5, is DTGVSQNPRHKITKRGQNVTFRCDPISEHNRLYWYRQTLGQGPEFLTYFQNEAQLEKSRLLSDRFSAERPKGSFSTLEIQRTEQGDSAMYLCASSEQGAQPQHFGDGTRLSIL.

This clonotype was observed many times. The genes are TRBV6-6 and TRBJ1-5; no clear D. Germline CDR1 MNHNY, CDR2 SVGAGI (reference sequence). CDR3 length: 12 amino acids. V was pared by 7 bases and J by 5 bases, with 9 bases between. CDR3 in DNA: TGTGCCAGCACCCTCAACGATCAGCCCCAGCATTTT. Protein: CASTLNDQPQHF.

The CDR3 nucleotides read TGTGCCAGCAGCAACGCCGGGACTAGAGACGAGCAGTACTTC. Translating it yields CASSNAGTRDEQYF. The V call is TRBV28, the J call TRBJ2-7, with 8 bases that match TRBD2. Trimming at V came to 6 bases and at J to 5 bases, leaving 9 bases not matched to a gene. The CDR3 runs 14 residues. CDR1 and CDR2 from the germline V gene are MDHEN and SYDVKM.

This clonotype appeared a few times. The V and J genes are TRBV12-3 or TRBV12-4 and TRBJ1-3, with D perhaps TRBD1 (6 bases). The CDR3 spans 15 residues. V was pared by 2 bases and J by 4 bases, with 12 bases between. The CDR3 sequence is CASSLYQGLGNTIYF. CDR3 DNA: TGTGCCAGCAGTTTATATCAGGGGCTAGGAAACACCATATATTTT.

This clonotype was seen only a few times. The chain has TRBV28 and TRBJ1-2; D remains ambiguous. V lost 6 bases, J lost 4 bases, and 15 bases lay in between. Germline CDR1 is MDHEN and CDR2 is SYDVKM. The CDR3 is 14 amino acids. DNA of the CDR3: TGTGCCAGCAGCCCTGGAGTTGCGGGCTATGGCTACACCTTC. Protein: CASSPGVAGYGYTF.

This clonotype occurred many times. The DNA for the CDR3 is TGCAGCGTTGGGCTTTACACCGGGGAGCTGTTTTTT. Amino acids: CSVGLYTGELFF. The chain combines TRBV29-1 with TRBJ2-2; D is undetermined. CDR1 and CDR2 from the germline V gene are SQVTM and ANQGSEA. The CDR3 has 12 amino acids. V lost 4 bases, J lost 3 bases, and 6 bases lay in between.

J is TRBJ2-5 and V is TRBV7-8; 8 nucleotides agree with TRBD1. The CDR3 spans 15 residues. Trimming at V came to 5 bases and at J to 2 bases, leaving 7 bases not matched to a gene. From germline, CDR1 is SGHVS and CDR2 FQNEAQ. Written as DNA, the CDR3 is TGTGCCAGCAGCCGGCTCAGGGGGCGTCAAGAGACCCAGTACTTC. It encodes CASSRLRGRQETQYF.

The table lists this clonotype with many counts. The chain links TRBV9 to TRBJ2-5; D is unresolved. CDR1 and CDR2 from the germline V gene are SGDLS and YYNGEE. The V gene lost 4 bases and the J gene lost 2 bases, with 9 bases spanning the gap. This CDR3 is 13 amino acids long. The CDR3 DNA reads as TGTGCCAGCAGCCCCCGCGGACAAGAGACCCAGTACTTC. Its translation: CASSPRGQETQYF.

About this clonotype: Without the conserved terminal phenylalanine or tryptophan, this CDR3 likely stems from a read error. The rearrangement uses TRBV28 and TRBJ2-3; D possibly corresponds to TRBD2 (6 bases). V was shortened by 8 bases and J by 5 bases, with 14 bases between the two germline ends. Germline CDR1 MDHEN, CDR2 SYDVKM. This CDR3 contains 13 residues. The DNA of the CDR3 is TGTGCCAGCTGCTATAGGGAGGAAGATACGCAGTATTCT. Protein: CASCYREEDTQYS.

The CDR3 protein is CSAGGPGDTQYF. The CDR3 nucleotides are TGCAGTGCCGGCGGGCCGGGAGATACGCAGTATTTT. The chain links TRBV20-1 to TRBJ2-3; D possibly corresponds to TRBD2 (5 bases). CDR1 DFQATT and CDR2 SNEGSKA come from the germline V gene (reference sequence). The CDR3 has 12 residues. V was clipped by 6 bases and J by 5 bases, with 12 bases between them.